These 22 T cell receptor beta chains share one sample of origin, sequenced in a study of blood T cell repertoires in COVID-19. Sequencing used immunoSEQ multiplex PCR; TCRdb keeps in-frame clones, though not all of them. This table has roughly 49,000 clones, about 89% appearing once. The sequencing sample was made of peripheral blood. These receptor sequences come from a human donor in a cohort sampled during active COVID-19.

This chain uses TRBV10-1 with TRBJ2-3; no definite D call. Germline V gives CDR1 WNHNN, CDR2 SYGVQD (reference sequence). The CDR3 length is 16 residues. V lost 5 bases and J lost 4, with 19 bases in between. This CDR3 is CASSPTVFARSDTQYF. The CDR3 DNA is TGCGCCAGCAGTCCAACCGTTTTTGCCCGGTCAGATACGCAGTATTTT.

This clone appeared once. This chain connects TRBV9 to TRBJ2-1; perhaps TRBD1 as D (6 bases). The CDR3 sequence is 12 residues long. The V end was cut by 1 base, the J end by 9 bases, with 8 bases between. Germline V CDR1 and CDR2: SGDLS, YYNGEE. The CDR3 sequence is CASSVLGGEQFF. As DNA, the CDR3 is TGTGCCAGCAGCGTATTAGGGGGTGAGCAGTTCTTC.

The genes are TRBV7-9 and TRBJ1-2; 8 bases are shared with TRBD1. This CDR3 is built from 14 residues. CDR1 is SEHNR, CDR2 FQNEAQ, per germline (reference sequence). Unmatched junction bases numbered 4, after V lost 5 bases and J lost 2 bases. The CDR3 coding sequence is TGTGCCAGCAGCCCCCGACAGGGGAACTATGGCTACACCTTC. As protein: CASSPRQGNYGYTF.

The V and J genes are TRBV19 and TRBJ2-7; 10 bases align to TRBD1. The CDR3 totals 17 residues. Germline CDR1 reads LNHDA; CDR2 reads SQIVND (reference sequence). V trimming: 4 bases; J trimming: 5 bases; junction bases outside the gene matches: 14. For the CDR3, the DNA is TGTGCCAGTAGTAGGACTTTAGGAGACAGGGGGCTGGACGAGCAGTACTTC. This encodes CASSRTLGDRGLDEQYF. Based on the CDR3 plus reference TRBV19 and TRBJ2-7, the full variable domain is DGGITQSPKYLFRKEGQNVTLSCEQNLNHDAMYWYRQDPGQGLRLIYYSQIVNDFQKGDIAEGYSVSREKKESFPLTVTSAQKNPTAFYLCASSRTLGDRGLDEQYFGPGTRLTVT.

The chain uses TRBV5-4 and TRBJ2-1; D unresolved. Trimming pared 1 base from V and 7 bases from J, leaving 12 bases between. Germline-derived CDR1 and CDR2 are SGHNT and YYREEE (reference sequence). There are 14 residues in the CDR3. CDR3 sequence: CASSLRQNGNEQFF. The CDR3 nucleotides read TGTGCCAGCAGCTTGAGACAAAATGGGAATGAGCAGTTCTTC.

This clone appeared once. The chain couples TRBV3-1 (or the pseudogene TRBV3-2) to TRBJ2-1, with 12 bases that match TRBD2. The V segment lost 3 bases and the J segment 1 base; nucleotides outside the gene matches: 4. Per germline, CDR1 LGHDT and CDR2 YNNKEL (reference sequence). CDR3 length equals 17 residues. CDR3 nucleotides: TGTGCCAGCAGCCACTTGGGGACTAGCGGGTCCTACAATGAGCAGTTCTTC. The encoded protein is CASSHLGTSGSYNEQFF.

This clone was observed once. The chain recombines TRBV6-5 with TRBJ2-1, with D possibly matching TRBD2 (5 bases). The CDR3 sequence is 14 residues long. Germline loops: CDR1 MNHEY, CDR2 SVGAGI. V lost 6 bases and J lost 5, with 14 bases in between. CDR3 coding DNA: TGTGCCAGCAGGAGTCGGGGTCTGGACAATGAGCAGTTCTTC. Translated, it gives CASRSRGLDNEQFF.

The chain carries TRBV30 and TRBJ1-6; D may be TRBD1 (6 bases). CDR3 length equals 14 residues. Germline V CDR1 and CDR2: GTSNPN, SVGIG (reference sequence). V was trimmed by 2 bases and J by 9 bases, leaving 14 bases between them. The CDR3 region has the DNA TGTGCCTGGAGTCAGGGGCGACTCGGTTCACCCCTCCACTTT. Its protein is CAWSQGRLGSPLHF.

The genes are TRBV3-1 (or the pseudogene TRBV3-2) and TRBJ2-1, with no clear D. The CDR3 is 15 amino acids. V was trimmed by 5 bases and J by 3 bases, leaving 14 bases between them. The germline V gene has CDR1 LGHDT and CDR2 YNNKEL (reference sequence). Here the CDR3 reads CASSVEARRYNEQFF. The CDR3, as DNA: TGTGCCAGCAGCGTCGAGGCCCGCCGCTACAATGAGCAGTTCTTC.

This clone has a handful of counts. The chain recombines TRBV24-1 with TRBJ1-2; D not certain. V was cut by 6 bases and J by 4 bases, with 5 bases left in between. Germline V lookup: CDR1 KGHDR, CDR2 SFDVKD. This CDR3 has 11 residues. The CDR3 nucleotides read TGTGCCACCAGTCCGGGCTATGGCTACACCTTC. It encodes CATSPGYGYTF.

This chain joins TRBV7-8 and TRBJ1-3; D is unclear. The CDR3 loop spans 15 amino acids. The V end was cut by 1 base, the J end by 0 bases, with 7 bases between. The germline V gene encodes CDR1 SGHVS and CDR2 FQNEAQ. The CDR3 is CASSLEQISGNTIYF. CDR3 nucleotide sequence: TGTGCCAGCAGCTTAGAACAGATCTCTGGAAACACCATATATTTT.

The chain uses TRBV5-1 and TRBJ2-1; 7 positions match TRBD2. Trimming at V came to 3 bases and at J to 0 bases, leaving 3 bases not matched to a gene. Per the germline V gene, CDR1 is SGHRS and CDR2 is YFSETQ. The CDR3 is made up of 15 amino acids. The CDR3 bases are TGCGCCAGCAGCTGGGGCGGGAGCTCCTACAATGAGCAGTTCTTC. It translates to CASSWGGSSYNEQFF.

This chain uses TRBV5-1 with TRBJ2-1; 14 bases match TRBD2. The V gene's germline CDR1 is SGHRS and CDR2 YFSETQ. V dropped 3 bases and J dropped 1; count of bases not matched to a gene: 3. CDR3 length: 17 residues. The CDR3 DNA reads TGCGCCAGCAGCTGGGGACTAGCGGGAGCTTCCTACAATGAGCAGTTCTTC. Encoded protein: CASSWGLAGASYNEQFF.

The chain uses TRBV3-1 (or the pseudogene TRBV3-2) and TRBJ2-3; the match to TRBD2 covers 10 bases. Germline V gene sequence: CDR1 LGHDT, CDR2 YNNKEL (reference sequence). V lost 1 base and J lost 5; bases outside the gene matches: 15. This CDR3 contains 19 residues. DNA of the CDR3: TGTGCCAGCAGCCAAGTTCGTAGCGGGGGGAGCAGGTTTTTAGATACGCAGTATTTT. Protein product: CASSQVRSGGSRFLDTQYF.

This sequence joins TRBV10-3 and TRBJ2-1; a possible D gene is TRBD2 (5 bases). The V gene lost 4 bases and the J gene lost 1 base, with 8 bases spanning the gap. The CDR3 spans 14 residues. CDR1 and CDR2 from the germline V gene are ENHRY and SYGVKD. The CDR3 here is CAISVGGSYNEQFF. The CDR3 DNA follows: TGTGCCATCAGTGTCGGAGGATCCTACAATGAGCAGTTCTTC.

The chain couples TRBV24-1 to TRBJ2-3, with 10 bases fitting TRBD1. The CDR3 loop spans 14 amino acids. The V gene's germline CDR1 is KGHDR and CDR2 SFDVKD. The V gene end was trimmed by 12 bases and the J gene end by 4 bases; junction bases not matched to a gene: 9. CDR3 DNA: TGTGCCGTTTCCGGGACAGGGGTCGCAGATACGCAGTATTTT. It yields the protein CAVSGTGVADTQYF.

V usage is TRBV7-8 and J usage is TRBJ1-2, with TRBD1 identical over 7 bases. In germline, CDR1 is SGHVS, CDR2 FQNEAQ. V shed 1 base and J 7 bases; nucleotides not matched to a gene: 3. The CDR3 runs to 13 residues. In DNA, the CDR3 is TGTGCCAGCAGCTTAGTTCAGGGGGGTGGCTACACCTTC. This codes for CASSLVQGGGYTF. The variable domain in full, with the rest retrieved from reference TRBV7-8 and TRBJ1-2, is GAGVSQSPRYKVAKRGQDVALRCDPISGHVSLFWYQQALGQGPEFLTYFQNEAQLDKSGLPSDRFFAERPEGSVSTLKIQRTQQEDSAVYLCASSLVQGGGYTFGSGTRLTVV.

This clone was recorded once. The chain links TRBV10-3 to TRBJ2-7; TRBD2 agrees at 7 bases. J gave up 6 bases and V 0 bases, and 8 bases lay outside the gene matches. Germline CDR1 ENHRY, CDR2 SYGVKD. The CDR3 has 15 amino acids. CDR3 amino acids: CAISESPPREGEQYV. CDR3 DNA sequence: TGTGCCATCAGTGAGTCACCCCCCAGGGAGGGCGAGCAGTACGTC.

This clone was detected once. This rearrangement joins TRBV18 to TRBJ2-5; perhaps TRBD1 as D (6 bases). Germline values: CDR1 KGHSH, CDR2 LQKENI. The CDR3 is 13 amino acids. Trimming removed 4 bases at V and 5 bases at J, with 11 bases between. CDR3 in amino acids: CASSQQGGETQYF. CDR3 DNA sequence: TGTGCCAGCTCACAACAGGGTGGGGAGACCCAGTACTTC. Full variable domain (missing parts from reference TRBV18 and TRBJ2-5): NAGVMQNPRHLVRRRGQEARLRCSPMKGHSHVYWYRQLPEEGLKFMVYLQKENIIDESGMPKERFSAEFPKEGPSILRIQQVVRGDSAAYFCASSQQGGETQYFGPGTRLLVL.

This clone turned up a few times. The rearrangement joins TRBV11-3 to TRBJ2-2, with 7 bases matching TRBD2. Trimming took 6 bases from V and 3 from J; bases not matched to a gene: 4. This CDR3 spans 14 amino acids. Germline CDR1 reads SGHNT; CDR2 reads YENEEA. The CDR3 DNA reads as TGTGCCAGCAGGGGAGGGGAGTACACCGGGGAGCTGTTTTTT. It yields the protein CASRGGEYTGELFF.

The rearrangement uses TRBV6-1 and TRBJ2-1; D gene unclear. The CDR3 is 16 residues long. Germline-derived CDR1 and CDR2 are MNHNS and SASEGT. Trimming stripped 2 bases from V and 9 bases from J, with 20 bases between. The CDR3 DNA reads TGTGCCAGCAGTGAACCCCGGCCCCCTAGTTTTGCTGAGCAGTTCTTC. This gives the protein CASSEPRPPSFAEQFF.

As to this clone: Lacking the conserved final phenylalanine or tryptophan, this CDR3 likely reflects a read error. Because the CDR3's place on the DNA is in doubt, the DNA is left out and the CDR3 is given as listed by TCRdb. This chain joins TRBV25-1 and TRBJ2-7; TRBD2 reflects the table's D call only, with no check against the DNA. The CDR3 region is 13 residues in length, termini included. Germline V gene data show CDR1 as MGHDK and CDR2 as SYGVNS. The chain's CDR3 is CASSEYIRLAGGL.